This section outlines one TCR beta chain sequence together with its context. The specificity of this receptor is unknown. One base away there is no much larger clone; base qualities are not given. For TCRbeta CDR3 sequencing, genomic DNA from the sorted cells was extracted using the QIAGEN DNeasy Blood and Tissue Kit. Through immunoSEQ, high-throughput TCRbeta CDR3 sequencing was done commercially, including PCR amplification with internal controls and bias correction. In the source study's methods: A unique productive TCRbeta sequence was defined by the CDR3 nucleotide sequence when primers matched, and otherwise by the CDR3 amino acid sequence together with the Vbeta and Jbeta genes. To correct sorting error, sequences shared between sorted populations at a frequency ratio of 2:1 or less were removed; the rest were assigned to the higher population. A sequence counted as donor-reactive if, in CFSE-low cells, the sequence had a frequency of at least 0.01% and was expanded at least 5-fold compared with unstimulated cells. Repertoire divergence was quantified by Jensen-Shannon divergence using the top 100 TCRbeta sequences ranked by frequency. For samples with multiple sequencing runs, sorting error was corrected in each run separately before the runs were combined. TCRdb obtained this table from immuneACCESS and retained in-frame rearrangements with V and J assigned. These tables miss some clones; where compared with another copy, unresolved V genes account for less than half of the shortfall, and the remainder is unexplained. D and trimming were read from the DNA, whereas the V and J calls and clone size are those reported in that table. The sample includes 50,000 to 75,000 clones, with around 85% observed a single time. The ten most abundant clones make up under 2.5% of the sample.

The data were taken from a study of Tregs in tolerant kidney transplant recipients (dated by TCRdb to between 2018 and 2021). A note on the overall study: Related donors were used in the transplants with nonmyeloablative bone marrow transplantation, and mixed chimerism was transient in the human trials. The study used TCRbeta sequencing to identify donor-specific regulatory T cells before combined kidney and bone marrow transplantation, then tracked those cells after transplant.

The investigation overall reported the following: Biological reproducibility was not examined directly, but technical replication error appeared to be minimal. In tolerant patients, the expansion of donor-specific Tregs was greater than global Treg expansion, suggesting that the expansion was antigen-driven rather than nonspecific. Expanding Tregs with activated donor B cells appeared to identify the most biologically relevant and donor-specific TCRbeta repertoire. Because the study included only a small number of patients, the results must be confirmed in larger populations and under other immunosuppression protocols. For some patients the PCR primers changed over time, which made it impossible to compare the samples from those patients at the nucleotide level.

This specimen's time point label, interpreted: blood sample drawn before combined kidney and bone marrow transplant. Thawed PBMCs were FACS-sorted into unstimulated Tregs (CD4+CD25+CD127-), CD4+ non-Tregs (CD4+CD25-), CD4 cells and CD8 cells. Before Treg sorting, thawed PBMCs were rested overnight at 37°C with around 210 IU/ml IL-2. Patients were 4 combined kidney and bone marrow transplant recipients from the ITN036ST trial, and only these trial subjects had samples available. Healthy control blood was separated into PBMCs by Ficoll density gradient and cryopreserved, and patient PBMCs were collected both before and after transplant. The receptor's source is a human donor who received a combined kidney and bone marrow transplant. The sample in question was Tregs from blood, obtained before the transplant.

CDR3 loop: CASSSMVRSNEQFF. In nucleotides, the sequence is TGTGCCAGCAGCTCTATGGTTAGGTCCAATGAGCAGTTCTTC. Rearrangement joined TRBV7-9 to TRBJ2-1, with no reliable assignment of the D segment. At the junction V is shortened by 4 bases and J by 6 bases, with 13 bases in between. CDR3 length: 14 amino acids, cysteine to phenylalanine. Only the CDR3 DNA stays, 42 bases, in frame from base 1. Via the germline V gene (reference sequence), CDR1 is SEHNR and CDR2 FQNEAQ.